A selection of T cell receptor beta chains follows, all from one sample in a study of regulatory T cells in long-lasting Graves disease. TCRdb fed the multiplex PCR reads into MiXCR, producing one record per CDR3 protein. The data hold hundreds of thousands of distinct CDR3 sequences, with approximately 21% observed a single time. This specimen was peripheral blood mononuclear cells (PBMCs), taken when the disease was refractory, from a patient treated with antithyroid drugs. The receptors were sampled from a female donor with Graves disease. Both conserved end residues are part of each CDR3. The D gene is left open where the match is weak. Some rows mark clone size as missing; the rest say once, few, many or name a class of expanded clone.

cdr3_length j_call d_call clone_size v_call cdr3_nt cdr3_aa
15 TRBJ2-5 - - TRBV3-1 TGTGCCAGCAGCTGGAGGGCATCATCTCAAGAGACCCAGTACTTC CASSWRASSQETQYF
14 TRBJ2-4 - many TRBV5-1 TGCGCCAGTAGCTCTGGGACGGAGCATGGCATTCAGTACTTC CASSSGTEHGIQYF
14 TRBJ2-7 - few TRBV12-3/TRBV12-4 TGTGCCAGCAGTTTAATCCGAGGACGCAGCGAGCAGTACTTC CASSLIRGRSEQYF
16 TRBJ2-5 TRBD1 once TRBV5-1 TGCGCCAGCAGCTCTTTGACAGGGGCCCTCCAAGAGACCCAGTACTTC CASSSLTGALQETQYF
14 TRBJ1-5 - many TRBV7-2 TGTGCCAGCAACTTATACACTAGCAATCAGCCCCAGCATTTT CASNLYTSNQPQHF
17 TRBJ2-2 TRBD2 - TRBV20-1 TGCAGTGCTGGCGGACTAGCGGGGGGCGCGAACACCGGGGAGCTGTTTTTT CSAGGLAGGANTGELFF
17 TRBJ2-2 TRBD2 many TRBV28 TGTGCCAGCAGTTCCCCGGGAGGGGGAATGAACACCGGGGAGCTGTTTTTT CASSSPGGGMNTGELFF
12 TRBJ1-1 - many TRBV28 TGTGCCAGCAAATTGGGGGTCACTGAAGCTTTCTTT CASKLGVTEAFF
13 TRBJ2-2 - few TRBV6-1 TGTGCCAGCAGTCACCAGGACACCGGGGAGCTGTTTTTT CASSHQDTGELFF
17 TRBJ2-5 - many TRBV28 TGTGCCAGCAGTTTGAATCAGGGGTCACTATACCAAGAGACCCAGTACTTC CASSLNQGSLYQETQYF
16 TRBJ2-5 TRBD1 many TRBV28 TGTGCCAGCACTGCCACTCAAGACAGGGGAGAAGAGACCCAGTACTTC CASTATQDRGEETQYF
14 TRBJ1-2 - many TRBV12-3/TRBV12-4 TGTGCCAGCAGTCCCCGCCGAGGGACCTATGGCTACACCTTC CASSPRRGTYGYTF
15 TRBJ2-6 - few TRBV28 TGTGCCAGCAACCCCGGCAGTCCTGGGGCCAACGTCCTGACTTTC CASNPGSPGANVLTF
18 TRBJ2-7 TRBD2 few TRBV7-6 TGTGCCAGCAGCTTATCGCCGGGACTAAACACGGGATCATACGAGCAGTACTTC CASSLSPGLNTGSYEQYF
16 TRBJ1-5 TRBD1 few TRBV27 TGTGCCAGCAGGTCAGGGGGCACGGGTAGCAATCAGCCCCAGCATTTT CASRSGGTGSNQPQHF
15 TRBJ1-1 - - TRBV6-1 TGTGCCAGCACCAAGCCAGGGTTGGCGAACACTGAAGCTTTCTTT CASTKPGLANTEAFF
14 TRBJ1-4 - - TRBV7-2 TGTGCCAGCAGCCCCGGGACGGGCCATGAAAAACTGTTTTTT CASSPGTGHEKLFF
15 TRBJ1-5 - few TRBV6-1 TGTGCCAGCAGTGAAAACAGGGCGAGCAATCAGCCCCAGCATTTT CASSENRASNQPQHF
14 TRBJ2-7 - many TRBV7-2 TGTGCCAGCAGCTTATCCAGTATCCCAGGGGAGCAGTACTTC CASSLSSIPGEQYF
14 TRBJ2-1 TRBD1 few TRBV7-2 TGTGCCAGCAGTTGGGACAGGGTGGGCAATGAGCAGTTCTTC CASSWDRVGNEQFF
15 TRBJ1-1 TRBD1 many TRBV12-3/TRBV12-4 TGTGCCAGCAGTTCTGGGACAGGGGGAAAGACTGAAGCTTTCTTT CASSSGTGGKTEAFF
13 TRBJ1-1 TRBD1 few TRBV20-1 TGCAGTGCTAGATGGGACAGATGGACTGAAGCTTTCTTT CSARWDRWTEAFF
17 TRBJ2-7 TRBD2 many TRBV15 TGTGCCACCAGCAGAGATCGGGGGACTAGCGGGAGGAACGAGCAGTACTTC CATSRDRGTSGRNEQYF
17 TRBJ1-4 TRBD1 many TRBV19 TGTGCCAGTAGTATACAGGGGGCGGCGGACCTTAATGAAAAACTGTTTTTT CASSIQGAADLNEKLFF
12 TRBJ1-5 - many TRBV24-1 TGTGCCACCAGTGGTACTAATCAGCCCCAGCATTTT CATSGTNQPQHF
12 TRBJ2-3 TRBD1 - TRBV20-1 TGCAGTGCCGACAGGGTGGCAGATACGCAGTATTTT CSADRVADTQYF
14 TRBJ1-2 - few TRBV5-4 TGTGCCAGCACTCCCCTCCTGTCTAACTATGGCTACACCTTC CASTPLLSNYGYTF
14 TRBJ2-3 - - TRBV28 TGTGCCAGCAGTCCCACGCTGTCAGCGGATACGCAGTATTTT CASSPTLSADTQYF
13 TRBJ2-7 - few TRBV2 TGTGCCAGCATAACGGAATCCCCGGCAGGGCAGTACTTC CASITESPAGQYF
15 TRBJ1-1 - many TRBV28 TGTGCCAGCAGTTCCTCGACATACCTGAACACTGAAGCTTTCTTT CASSSSTYLNTEAFF
13 TRBJ1-5 - many TRBV28 TGTGCCAGCAGTCCCCTTTCCATCGGGCCCCAGCATTTT CASSPLSIGPQHF
15 TRBJ1-5 - - TRBV5-8 TGTGCCAGCAGCGACGACAGTTATAGCAATCAGCCCCAGCATTTT CASSDDSYSNQPQHF
17 TRBJ2-7 TRBD1 many TRBV12-3/TRBV12-4 TGTGCCAGCAGTTTTCACGTGGGGGCCCAGGGGGTAGACGAGCAGTACTTC CASSFHVGAQGVDEQYF
17 TRBJ1-1 TRBD1 many TRBV5-1 TGCGCCAGCAGCTTGTGGGGGACAGGGGCATCGGGCACTGAAGCTTTCTTT CASSLWGTGASGTEAFF
15 TRBJ1-4 - few TRBV29-1 TGCAGCGTTGAAGGGGGAAGGGGACCTAATGAAAAACTGTTTTTT CSVEGGRGPNEKLFF
16 TRBJ2-7 - few TRBV9 TGTGCCAGCAGCGCCCGGGACAACGTAAGAACGGACGAGCAGTACTTC CASSARDNVRTDEQYF